These 2 T cell receptor beta chains share one sample of origin, sequenced in a study of Graves' ophthalmopathy and Graves' hyperthyroidism (dated by TCRdb to the late 2010s). TCRdb lists the instrument as Illumina HiSeq 2000. For repertoire sequencing, the TCR beta CDR3 regions were amplified from RNA transcripts. The first round of RT-PCR was done with HTBI primers and the Qiagen OneStep RT-PCR kit, and was followed by a second round of multiplex PCR, then size selection and purification. TCRdb reran the public reads through fastp at Q25 and MiXCR, keeping productive beta chains. Rows merge per CDR3 protein into single entries with the most common DNA and genes. The sample table lists 1 million to 1.3 million distinct CDR3 sequences, approximately 35% of them with a count of one. Jointly, the top ten make up 11% of the sample. Sequencing input: peripheral blood or thyroid tissue (not recorded which). Receptor source: an adult man with Graves' hyperthyroidism.

In its sample, this clonotype was seen many times. This sequence joins TRBV19 and TRBJ1-2; TRBD1 might be the D (5 bases). V was cut by 5 bases and J by 3 bases, with 16 bases left in between. Per germline, CDR1 LNHDA and CDR2 SQIVND (reference sequence). The CDR3 has 15 amino acids. CDR3 sequence reads: CASSPRDGRDYGYTF. CDR3 coding DNA: TGTGCCAGTAGTCCCCGGGACGGCCGGGACTATGGCTACACCTTC.

The V and J genes are TRBV12-3 or TRBV12-4 and TRBJ2-2; the D gene is possibly TRBD2 (7 bases). The CDR3 runs to 15 residues. V lost 6 bases and J 7 bases, leaving 18 bases between the germline ends. The CDR3 loop is CASSLVGGLGGELFF. Here the CDR3 DNA reads TGTGCCAGCAGCCTAGTCGGGGGGCTGGGCGGGGAGCTGTTTTTT.